This record looks at one TCR beta chain sequence and its context. The data originate from a study of OX40 agonist ivuxolimab in advanced cancers. TCRdb's table, derived via immunoSEQ multiplex PCR, lists solely in-frame clones and lacks some. The table records 84,000 or so clones, roughly 88% of them present only once. The CDR3 sequence is 15 residues long. CDR1 and CDR2 (germline): SGHTA, FQGNSA. V lost 2 bases to trimming and J lost 3 bases; unmatched junction nucleotides: 3. Sequencing was performed on CD4+ or CD8+ T cells sorted from blood, taken in a trial of the OX40 agonist ivuxolimab. This TCR derives from an adult with an advanced solid tumor such as melanoma, head and neck, liver or kidney cancer. The chain joins TRBV7-2 to TRBJ2-1, with TRBD2 identical over 8 bases. In DNA form, the CDR3 reads TGTGCCAGCAGCTTAAGTAGCGGGGACTACAATGAGCAGTTCTTC. Its protein product is CASSLSSGDYNEQFF.